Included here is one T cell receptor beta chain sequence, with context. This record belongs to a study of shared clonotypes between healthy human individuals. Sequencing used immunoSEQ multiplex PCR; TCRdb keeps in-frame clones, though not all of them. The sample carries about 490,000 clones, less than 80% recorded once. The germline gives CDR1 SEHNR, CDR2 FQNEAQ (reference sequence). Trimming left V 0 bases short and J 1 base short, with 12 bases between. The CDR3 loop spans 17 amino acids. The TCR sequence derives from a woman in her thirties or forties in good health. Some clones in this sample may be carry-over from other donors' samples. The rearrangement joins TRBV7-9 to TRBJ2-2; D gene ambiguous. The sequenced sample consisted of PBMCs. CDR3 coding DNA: TGTGCCAGCAGCTTAGCAGTTAACGGCTTGAACACCGGGGAGCTGTTTTTT. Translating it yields CASSLAVNGLNTGELFF.